The 4 T cell receptor beta chains below come from one sample, sequenced in a study of blood T cells in healthy people across ages (dated by TCRdb to between 2014 and 2017). Library preparation was by 5' RACE. The sequencer was an Illumina HiSeq 2500. A second PCR of roughly 7 to 11 cycles was run with a J-beta primer mix and a sample-barcoded 5' primer. TCRdb applied fastp at Q25 and MiXCR to the public reads, then kept only in-frame beta chains. Under each unique CDR3 protein, matching rows form one entry showing the most common genes and DNA. The sample table holds about 620,000 distinct CDR3 sequences, of which 45% to 60% were seen once. Less than 15% of the sample is held by the ten biggest clonotypes. Sequenced input: blood. The receptor source for this set is an elderly woman in good health.

The chain recombines TRBV4-1 with TRBJ1-2; a possible D gene is TRBD1 (6 bases). Germline lookup yields CDR1 MGHRA and CDR2 YSYEKL. CDR3 length: 16 residues. The V end was cut by 0 bases, the J end by 3 bases, with 14 bases between. Here the CDR3 reads CASSQEATGRHYGYTF. CDR3 in DNA: TGCGCCAGCAGCCAAGAGGCGACAGGTCGGCACTATGGCTACACCTTC.

The chain has TRBV6-6 and TRBJ2-2; D may be TRBD2 (7 bases). V was shortened by 2 bases and J by 7 bases, with 14 bases between the two germline ends. CDR3 size: 15 residues. CDR1 is MNHNY and CDR2 is SVGAGI in the germline V gene (reference sequence). CDR3 nucleotides: TGTGCCAGCAGTTACAGTGGGGGGGCTCTCGGGGAGCTGTTTTTT. It encodes CASSYSGGALGELFF.

Regarding this clonotype: Being one base from a much bigger clone, this may be a read error. V gene TRBV20-1 combines with J gene TRBJ2-3; maybe TRBD2 (6 bases). The germline V gene encodes CDR1 DFQATT and CDR2 SNEGSKA (reference sequence). V was trimmed by 8 bases and J by 1 base, leaving 7 bases between them. This CDR3 spans 11 amino acids. The CDR3: CSKRGTDTQYF. The CDR3 coding sequence is TGCAGTAAGCGGGGCACAGATACGCAGTATTTT.

This clonotype was observed a single time. This may stem from a read error, because a much larger clone lies one nucleotide away. J is TRBJ2-4 and V is TRBV29-1; D is undetermined. TRBJ2-5 matches the DNA end more closely, so the J call is doubtful. The CDR3 totals 13 residues. Per germline, CDR1 SQVTM and CDR2 ANQGSEA. CDR3: CSVEVHTKGTQYF. CDR3 in DNA: TGCAGCGTTGAAGTTCACACCAAAGGGACCCAGTACTTC.